Presented here are 14 T cell receptor beta chains from one specimen sequenced in a study of CD8 T cells in ankylosing spondylitis. General study points: In ankylosing spondylitis blood, a motif of roughly 8 highly homologous TCR beta variants appeared characteristic.

The antigens these receptors bind are not known. TCRdb re-derived calls from the 5' RACE reads in MiXCR, one entry per CDR3 protein. The table shows 670,000 or so distinct CDR3 sequences, with roughly 20% occurring only once. Sequencing was performed on blood, either unsorted or a sorted T cell fraction (not recorded which). All receptors derive from a male donor with ankylosing spondylitis.

The chain recombines TRBV24-1 with TRBJ2-7; D is tentatively TRBD1 or TRBD2 (5 bases each). This CDR3 comprises 14 residues. Germline CDR1 reads KGHDR; CDR2 reads SFDVKD. Trimming stripped 7 bases from V and 2 bases from J, with 14 bases between. DNA of the CDR3: TGTGCCACCAGAGCCGGGACGGCAACCTACGAGCAGTACTTC. Translating it yields CATRAGTATYEQYF.

This clonotype has a handful of counts. The V call is TRBV5-1, the J call TRBJ2-3; D is perhaps TRBD2 (6 bases). Trimming removed 4 bases at V and 6 bases at J, with 18 bases between. The CDR3 length is 15 residues. Germline V gene data show CDR1 as SGHRS and CDR2 as YFSETQ. The CDR3 here is CASSDELALRDTQYF. The CDR3 DNA sequence: TGCGCCAGCAGCGACGAACTAGCTCTCCGGGATACGCAGTATTTT.

This clonotype has only a few counts. The V gene is TRBV29-1, the J gene TRBJ2-4, with D hard to call. In germline, CDR1 is SQVTM, CDR2 ANQGSEA. This CDR3 region has 13 residues. Between the trimmed V and J ends, which lost 4 bases and 5 bases, there was a span of 12 bases. The CDR3 is CSVGERRENIQYF. For the CDR3, the DNA is TGCAGCGTTGGGGAACGTCGGGAAAACATTCAGTACTTC.

This clonotype was counted at least ten times. The chain uses TRBV12-3 or TRBV12-4 and TRBJ2-3; 9 nucleotides match TRBD2. The CDR3 length is 14 residues. The V segment lost 6 bases and the J segment 0 bases; nucleotides outside the gene matches: 1. The CDR3 loop reads CASRRGGSTDTQYF. The CDR3 bases are TGTGCCAGCAGGCGGGGGGGGAGCACAGATACGCAGTATTTT.

The chain combines TRBV5-1 with TRBJ2-1, with 11 bases matching TRBD2. V lost 4 bases and J lost 10; bases outside the gene matches: 13. This CDR3 spans 16 amino acids. Germline CDR1 and CDR2: SGHRS and YFSETQ. CDR3 protein: CASSANLLAGGREQFF. As DNA, the CDR3 is TGCGCCAGCAGCGCAAATCTCCTAGCGGGGGGCCGCGAGCAGTTCTTC.

This clonotype was detected a few times. The rearrangement links TRBV6-2 or TRBV6-3 to TRBJ2-1; D is possibly TRBD1 (6 bases). This CDR3 has 18 residues. The ends were cut back, 0 bases at V and 2 bases at J, with 17 bases in the middle. Germline loops: CDR1 MNHEY, CDR2 SVGEGT. This chain's CDR3 is CASSYSTPTQGPYNEQFF. CDR3 nucleotide sequence: TGTGCCAGCAGTTACTCCACCCCCACCCAGGGGCCCTACAATGAGCAGTTCTTC.

The chain carries TRBV9 and TRBJ2-3; 9 bases fit TRBD1. The CDR3 has 17 amino acids. Germline CDR1 and CDR2: SGDLS and YYNGEE. V was pared by 4 bases and J by 0 bases, with 9 bases of the junction left unmatched. In DNA form, the CDR3 reads TGTGCCAGCAGCTTCGCCGGGACAGGGATTAGCACAGATACGCAGTATTTT. Protein product: CASSFAGTGISTDTQYF.

This clonotype was recorded only once. The chain is built from TRBV7-8 and TRBJ1-6, with 8 positions matching TRBD1. The CDR3 extends over 17 amino acids. The junction had 12 bases not matched to a gene; V was cut back by 3 bases and J by 8 bases. CDR1 and CDR2 (germline): SGHVS, FQNEAQ. CDR3 sequence: CASSFTQGEALYSPLHF. The CDR3 DNA reads TGTGCCAGCAGCTTCACACAGGGGGAGGCACTATATTCACCCCTCCACTTT.

This clonotype was detected only a few times. This chain connects TRBV4-3 to TRBJ1-4, with D perhaps TRBD1 (5 bases). The V end lost 4 bases, the J end lost 3 bases, and 9 bases lay between the germline ends. This CDR3 has 14 residues. CDR1 and CDR2 from the germline V gene are LGHNA and YSLEER. In DNA, the CDR3 is TGCGCCAGCAGCCCCAGGGTAGCTAATGAAAAACTGTTTTTT. Encoded protein: CASSPRVANEKLFF.

This clonotype was observed at least ten times. V gene TRBV15 combines with J gene TRBJ2-2; TRBD2 is a possible D gene (7 bases). The CDR3 spans 14 residues. Deletions cut 8 bases from V and 5 bases from J, with 15 bases between. The V gene's germline CDR1 is LNHNV and CDR2 YYDKDF (reference sequence). This chain's CDR3 is CATRGGETTGELFF. CDR3 bases: TGTGCCACCCGAGGGGGGGAGACAACCGGGGAGCTGTTTTTT.

The genes are TRBV10-3 and TRBJ1-1; D is uncertain. The CDR3 has 14 amino acids. The V and J ends lost 0 bases and 3 bases respectively, with 8 bases between them. Germline V gene sequence: CDR1 ENHRY, CDR2 SYGVKD. CDR3 region: CAISESEADTEAFF. In DNA form, the CDR3 reads TGTGCCATCAGTGAGTCGGAAGCGGACACTGAAGCTTTCTTT.

This chain connects TRBV5-1 to TRBJ1-1; perhaps TRBD1 as D (5 bases). Germline V gene data show CDR1 as SGHRS and CDR2 as YFSETQ. Trimming pared 0 bases from V and 1 base from J, leaving 10 bases between. There are 15 residues in the CDR3. This chain's CDR3 is CASSLGGTKNTEAFF. The CDR3 nucleotides read TGCGCCAGCAGCTTGGGGGGGACCAAGAACACTGAAGCTTTCTTT.

This clonotype has at least ten counts. V gene TRBV5-1 combines with J gene TRBJ2-7, with D maybe TRBD1 (5 bases). Germline values: CDR1 SGHRS, CDR2 YFSETQ. CDR3 length: 14 residues. The V and J ends lost 0 bases and 3 bases respectively, with 10 bases between them. The CDR3 here is CASSLGQIGYEQYF. In DNA form, the CDR3 reads TGCGCCAGCAGCTTGGGACAGATTGGCTACGAGCAGTACTTC.

This clonotype came up a few times. This chain joins TRBV5-1 and TRBJ1-3, with 11 bases that match TRBD1. CDR3 length: 17 residues. J lost 4 bases, V lost 3 bases, and 9 bases had no gene match. Germline assignment: CDR1 SGHRS and CDR2 YFSETQ. DNA of the CDR3: TGCGCCAGCAGCTACTCCGGGACAGGGGGTTGGGGAAACACCATATATTTT. Amino acid sequence: CASSYSGTGGWGNTIYF.